This T cell receptor beta chain derives from a study of a mutant IDH1 vaccine in newly diagnosed glioma. Documented time point: week 47, end of study. Vaccinated patients received 300 ug of mutant IDH1 20-mer peptide per dose, with topical imiquimod. V was clipped by 8 bases and J by 1 base; unmatched bases: 4. The CDR3 has 14 residues. Per the germline V gene, CDR1 is ENHRY and CDR2 is SYGVKD. Method: immunoSEQ multiplex PCR; TCRdb's copy keeps in-frame clones and lacks some. The repertoire consists of about 84,000 clones, with over 75% occurring once and the leading ten covering approximately 5.4%. Of note for this clone: Antigen: not known.

Sequenced here: PBMCs, sampled from a glioma patient whose treatment included an IDH1 peptide vaccine. V and J are TRBV10-3 and TRBJ2-1, with 8 bases identical to TRBD1. This TCR derives from a man aged 35-49 years with glioma. The CDR3 coding sequence is TGTGCCATCCGACAGGGGACTTCCTACAATGAGCAGTTCTTC. Protein product: CAIRQGTSYNEQFF.